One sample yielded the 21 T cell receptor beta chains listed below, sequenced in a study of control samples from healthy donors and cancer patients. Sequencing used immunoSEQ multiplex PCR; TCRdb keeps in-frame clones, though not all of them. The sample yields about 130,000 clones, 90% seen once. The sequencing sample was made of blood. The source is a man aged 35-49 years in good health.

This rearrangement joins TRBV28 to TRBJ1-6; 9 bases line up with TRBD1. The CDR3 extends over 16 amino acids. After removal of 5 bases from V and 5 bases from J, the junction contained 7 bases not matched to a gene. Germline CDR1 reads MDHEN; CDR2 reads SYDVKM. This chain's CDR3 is CASSPVTGGNNSPLHF. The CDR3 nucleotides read TGTGCCAGCAGTCCCGTTACAGGGGGCAATAATTCACCCCTCCACTTT.

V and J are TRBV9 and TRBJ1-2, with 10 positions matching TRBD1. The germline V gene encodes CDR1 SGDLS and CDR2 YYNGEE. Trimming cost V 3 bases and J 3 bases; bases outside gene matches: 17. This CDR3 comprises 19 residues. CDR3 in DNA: TGTGCCAGCAGCGACGGGGTAGGGGGACAGGGGCCCCAGGACTATGGCTACACCTTC. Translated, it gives CASSDGVGGQGPQDYGYTF.

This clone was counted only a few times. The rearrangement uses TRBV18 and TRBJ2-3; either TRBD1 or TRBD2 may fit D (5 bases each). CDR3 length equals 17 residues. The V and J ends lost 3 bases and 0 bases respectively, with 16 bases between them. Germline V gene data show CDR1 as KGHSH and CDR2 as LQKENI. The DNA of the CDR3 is TGTGCCAGCTCACCCATAACTGACCGGGGCAGCACAGATACGCAGTATTTT. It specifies CASSPITDRGSTDTQYF.

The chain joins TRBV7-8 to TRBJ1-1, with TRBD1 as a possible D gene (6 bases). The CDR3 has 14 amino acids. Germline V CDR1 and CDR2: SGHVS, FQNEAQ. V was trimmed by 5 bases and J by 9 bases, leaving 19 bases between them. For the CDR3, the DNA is TGTGCCAGCAGCCGACTCCGACAGGACGTAAAAGCTTTCTTT. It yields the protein CASSRLRQDVKAFF. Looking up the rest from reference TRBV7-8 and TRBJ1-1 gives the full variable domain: GAGVSQSPRYKVAKRGQDVALRCDPISGHVSLFWYQQALGQGPEFLTYFQNEAQLDKSGLPSDRFFAERPEGSVSTLKIQRTQQEDSAVYLCASSRLRQDVKAFFGQGTRLTVV.

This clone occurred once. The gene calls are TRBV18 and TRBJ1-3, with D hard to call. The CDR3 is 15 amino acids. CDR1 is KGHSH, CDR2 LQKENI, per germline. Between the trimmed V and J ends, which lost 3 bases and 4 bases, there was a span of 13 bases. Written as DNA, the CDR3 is TGTGCCAGCTCACCGTCGATGGACCTGGGAAACACCATATATTTT. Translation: CASSPSMDLGNTIYF.

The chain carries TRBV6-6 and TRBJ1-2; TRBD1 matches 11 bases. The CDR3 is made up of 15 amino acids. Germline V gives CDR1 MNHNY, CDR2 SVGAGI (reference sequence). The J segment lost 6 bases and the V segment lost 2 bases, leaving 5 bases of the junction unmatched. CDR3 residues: CASSYPRDRGNGYTF. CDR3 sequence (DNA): TGTGCCAGCAGTTACCCTAGGGACAGGGGGAATGGCTACACCTTC.

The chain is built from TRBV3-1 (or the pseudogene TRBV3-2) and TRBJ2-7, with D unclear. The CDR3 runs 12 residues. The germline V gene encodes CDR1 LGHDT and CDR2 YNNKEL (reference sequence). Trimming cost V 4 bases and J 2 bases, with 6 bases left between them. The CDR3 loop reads CASSPDPYEQYF. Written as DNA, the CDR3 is TGTGCCAGCAGCCCCGACCCCTACGAGCAGTACTTC.

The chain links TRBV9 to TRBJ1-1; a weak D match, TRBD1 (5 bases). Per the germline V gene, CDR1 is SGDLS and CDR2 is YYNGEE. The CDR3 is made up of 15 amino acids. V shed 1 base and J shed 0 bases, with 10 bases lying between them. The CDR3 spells CASSVLTDLNTEAFF. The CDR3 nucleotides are TGTGCCAGCAGCGTATTGACAGACTTGAACACTGAAGCTTTCTTT.

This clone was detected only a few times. CDR3 sequence: CASSLDRGLNTEAFF. The CDR3 DNA reads as TGTGCCAGCAGCTTAGACAGGGGGCTGAACACTGAAGCTTTCTTT. V and J are TRBV7-8 and TRBJ1-1; 9 bases line up with TRBD1. The germline V gene has CDR1 SGHVS and CDR2 FQNEAQ. This CDR3 is built from 15 residues. The V gene end was trimmed by 1 base and the J gene end by 0 bases; junction bases not matched to a gene: 0.

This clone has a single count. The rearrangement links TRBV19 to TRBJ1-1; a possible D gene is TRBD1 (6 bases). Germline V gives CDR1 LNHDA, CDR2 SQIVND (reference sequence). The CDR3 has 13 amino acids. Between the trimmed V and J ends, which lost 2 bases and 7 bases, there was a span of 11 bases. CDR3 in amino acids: CASSIQGRIEAFF. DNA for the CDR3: TGTGCCAGTAGTATACAGGGGAGAATTGAAGCTTTCTTT.

The CDR3 loop is CASSSDSAGAGELFF. CDR3 nucleotide sequence: TGTGCCAGCAGTTCGGACAGCGCGGGTGCCGGGGAGCTGTTTTTT. This chain joins TRBV2 and TRBJ2-2; D may be TRBD1 (6 bases). The CDR3 sequence is 15 residues long. V gave up 5 bases and J gave up 6 bases, with 16 bases separating them. Germline values: CDR1 SNHLY, CDR2 FYNNEI. Drawing the rest from reference TRBV2 and TRBJ2-2, the complete variable domain is EPEVTQTPSHQVTQMGQEVILRCVPISNHLYFYWYRQILGQKVEFLVSFYNNEISEKSEIFDDQFSVERPDGSNFTLKIRSTKLEDSAMYFCASSSDSAGAGELFFGEGSRLTVL.

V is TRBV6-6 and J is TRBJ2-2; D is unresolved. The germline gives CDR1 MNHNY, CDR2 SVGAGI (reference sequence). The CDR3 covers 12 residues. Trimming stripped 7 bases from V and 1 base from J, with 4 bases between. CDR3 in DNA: TGTGCCAGCAAACGGAACACCGGGGAGCTGTTTTTT. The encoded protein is CASKRNTGELFF.

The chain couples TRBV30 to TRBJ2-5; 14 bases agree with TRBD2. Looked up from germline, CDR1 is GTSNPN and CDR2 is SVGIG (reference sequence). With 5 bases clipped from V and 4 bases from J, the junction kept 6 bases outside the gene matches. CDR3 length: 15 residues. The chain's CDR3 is CAWGLAGGGGETQYF. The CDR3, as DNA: TGTGCCTGGGGACTAGCGGGGGGCGGGGGAGAGACCCAGTACTTC.

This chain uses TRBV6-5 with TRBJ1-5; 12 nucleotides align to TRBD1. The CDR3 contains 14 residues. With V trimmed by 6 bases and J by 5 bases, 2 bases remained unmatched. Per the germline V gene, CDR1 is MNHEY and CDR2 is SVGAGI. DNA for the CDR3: TGTGCCAGCAGCGGGACAGGGGGCCATCAGCCCCAGCATTTT. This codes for CASSGTGGHQPQHF.

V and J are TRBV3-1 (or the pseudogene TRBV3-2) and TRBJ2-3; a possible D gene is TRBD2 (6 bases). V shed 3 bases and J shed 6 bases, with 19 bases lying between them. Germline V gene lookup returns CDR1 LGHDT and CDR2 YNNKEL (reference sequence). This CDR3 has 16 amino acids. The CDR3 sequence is CASSHGRERRDDTQYF. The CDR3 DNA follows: TGTGCCAGCAGCCATGGACGGGAGCGCCGTGACGATACGCAGTATTTT.

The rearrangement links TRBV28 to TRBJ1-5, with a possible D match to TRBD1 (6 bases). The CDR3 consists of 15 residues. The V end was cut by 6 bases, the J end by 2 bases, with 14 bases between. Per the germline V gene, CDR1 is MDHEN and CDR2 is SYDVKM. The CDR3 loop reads CASRPQGWGNQPQHF. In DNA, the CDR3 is TGTGCCAGCAGACCACAGGGTTGGGGCAATCAGCCCCAGCATTTT. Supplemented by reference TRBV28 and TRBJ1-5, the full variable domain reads DVKVTQSSRYLVKRTGEKVFLECVQDMDHENMFWYRQDPGLGLRLIYFSYDVKMKEKGDIPEGYSVSREKKERFSLILESASTNQTSMYLCASRPQGWGNQPQHFGDGTRLSIL.

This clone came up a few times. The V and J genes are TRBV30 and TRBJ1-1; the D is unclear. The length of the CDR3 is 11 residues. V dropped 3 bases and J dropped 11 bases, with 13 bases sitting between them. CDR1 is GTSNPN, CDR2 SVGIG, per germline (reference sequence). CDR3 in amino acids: CAWSHQSGAFF. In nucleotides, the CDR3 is TGTGCCTGGAGCCACCAGAGCGGGGCTTTCTTT.

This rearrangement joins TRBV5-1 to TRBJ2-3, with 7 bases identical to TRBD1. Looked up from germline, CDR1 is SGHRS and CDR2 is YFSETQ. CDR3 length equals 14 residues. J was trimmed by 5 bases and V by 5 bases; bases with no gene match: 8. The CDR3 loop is CASRRGGIGDTQYF. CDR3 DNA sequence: TGCGCCAGCAGGCGAGGGGGCATCGGAGATACGCAGTATTTT.

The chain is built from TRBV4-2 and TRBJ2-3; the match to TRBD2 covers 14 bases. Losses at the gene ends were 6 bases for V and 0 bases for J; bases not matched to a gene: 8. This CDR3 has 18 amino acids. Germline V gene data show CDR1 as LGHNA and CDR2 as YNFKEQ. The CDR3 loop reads CASSMGLAGDSSTDTQYF. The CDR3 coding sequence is TGTGCCAGCAGTATGGGACTAGCGGGGGACTCTAGCACAGATACGCAGTATTTT.

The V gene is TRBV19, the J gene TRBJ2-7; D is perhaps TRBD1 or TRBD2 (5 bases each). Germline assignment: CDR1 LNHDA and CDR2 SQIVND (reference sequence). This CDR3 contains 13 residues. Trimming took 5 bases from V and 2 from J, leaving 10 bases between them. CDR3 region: CASSPGHPYEQYF. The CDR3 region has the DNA TGTGCCAGTAGTCCGGGGCACCCCTACGAGCAGTACTTC.

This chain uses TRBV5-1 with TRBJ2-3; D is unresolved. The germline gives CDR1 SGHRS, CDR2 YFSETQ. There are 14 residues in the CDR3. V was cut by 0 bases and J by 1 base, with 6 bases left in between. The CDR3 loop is CASSLDDGTDTQYF. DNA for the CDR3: TGCGCCAGCAGCTTGGATGATGGCACAGATACGCAGTATTTT.